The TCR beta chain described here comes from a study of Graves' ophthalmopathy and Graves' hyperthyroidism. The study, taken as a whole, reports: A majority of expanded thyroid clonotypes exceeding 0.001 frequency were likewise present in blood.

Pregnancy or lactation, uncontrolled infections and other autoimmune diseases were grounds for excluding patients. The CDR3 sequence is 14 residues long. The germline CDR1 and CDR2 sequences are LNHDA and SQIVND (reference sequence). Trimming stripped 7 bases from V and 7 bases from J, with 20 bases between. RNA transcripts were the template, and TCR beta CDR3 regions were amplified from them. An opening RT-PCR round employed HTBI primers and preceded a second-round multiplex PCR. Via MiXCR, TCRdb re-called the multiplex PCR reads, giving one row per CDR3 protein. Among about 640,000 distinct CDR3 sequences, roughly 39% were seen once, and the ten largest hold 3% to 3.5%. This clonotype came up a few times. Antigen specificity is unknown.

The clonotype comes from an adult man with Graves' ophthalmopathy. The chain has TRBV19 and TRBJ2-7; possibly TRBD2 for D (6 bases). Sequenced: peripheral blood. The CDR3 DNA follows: TGTGCCAGTACTTGGAGACCCGCGGGGAATGAGCAGTACTTC. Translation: CASTWRPAGNEQYF.